These 13 T cell receptor beta chains came from one sample sequenced in a study of T cells in Graves' hyperthyroidism and ophthalmopathy. TCR beta CDR3 regions were amplified from RNA. The HTBI primer set served for first-round RT-PCR of the TCR CDR3. TCRdb reprocessed the multiplex PCR reads via MiXCR and lists one record per CDR3 protein. The data hold approximately 610,000 distinct CDR3 sequences, with roughly 14% observed a single time. Sequenced: blood. The receptors come from a woman aged 40 to 50 with Graves' ophthalmopathy.

The table lists this clonotype with many counts. The chain is built from TRBV5-1 and TRBJ2-6; no definite D call. The V and J ends lost 8 bases and 0 bases respectively, with 15 bases between them. Germline assignment: CDR1 SGHRS and CDR2 YFSETQ. CDR3 size: 16 residues. CDR3 protein: CASGWAGTSGANVLTF. The CDR3 DNA sequence: TGCGCCAGTGGGTGGGCAGGAACCTCTGGGGCCAACGTCCTGACTTTC.

This clonotype was counted many times. This chain links TRBV29-1 with TRBJ1-3, with D possibly TRBD1 on 5 matching bases. The CDR3 extends over 14 amino acids. From germline, CDR1 is SQVTM and CDR2 ANQGSEA. The germline V and J ends were trimmed by 4 bases and 4 bases, with 14 bases remaining between them. The CDR3 DNA reads as TGCAGCGTTGTTTTAGGGGCAAGAGGAAACACCATATATTTT. Its protein is CSVVLGARGNTIYF.

This clonotype was observed many times. The chain is built from TRBV7-3 and TRBJ1-1, with 10 bases matching TRBD1. Trimming took 5 bases from V and 4 from J; bases not matched to a gene: 4. The CDR3 is 14 amino acids. Looked up from germline, CDR1 is SGHTA and CDR2 is FQGTGA. The CDR3 sequence: CASSPGQGSTEAFF. CDR3 DNA sequence: TGTGCCAGCAGCCCGGGACAGGGGAGCACTGAAGCTTTCTTT.

This clonotype was seen at least ten times. V gene TRBV19 combines with J gene TRBJ2-7, with 8 bases that match TRBD1. The V segment lost 1 base and the J segment 5 bases; nucleotides outside the gene matches: 10. From germline, CDR1 is LNHDA and CDR2 SQIVND (reference sequence). The CDR3 is made up of 16 amino acids. This CDR3 is CASSIGVQGAYDEQYF. DNA of the CDR3: TGTGCCAGTAGTATAGGAGTTCAGGGGGCTTACGACGAGCAGTACTTC.

This clonotype has at least ten counts. The rearrangement links TRBV2 to TRBJ1-1, with D hard to call. CDR3 length equals 12 residues. Trimming cost V 8 bases and J 1 base, with 8 bases left between them. Per germline, CDR1 SNHLY and CDR2 FYNNEI. The CDR3 nucleotides read TGTGCCAGCCAGCCCGGGAACACTGAAGCTTTCTTT. It yields the protein CASQPGNTEAFF.

In this sample, this clonotype turned up many times. The J gene is TRBJ2-5, the V gene TRBV20-1; possibly TRBD1 for D (5 bases). This CDR3 has 13 residues. Trimming removed 7 bases at V and 5 bases at J, with 17 bases between. The germline gives CDR1 DFQATT, CDR2 SNEGSKA (reference sequence). CDR3: CSGGGAGMETQYF. The CDR3 bases are TGCAGTGGGGGTGGTGCAGGGATGGAGACCCAGTACTTC.

At least ten counts were recorded for this clonotype. This chain joins TRBV15 and TRBJ1-5; a weak D match, TRBD1 (5 bases). V was shortened by 0 bases and J by 1 base, with 10 bases between the two germline ends. Germline lookup yields CDR1 LNHNV and CDR2 YYDKDF (reference sequence). The CDR3 extends over 16 amino acids. CDR3 amino acids: CATSRERTSSNQPQHF. In DNA, the CDR3 is TGTGCCACCAGCAGAGAAAGGACAAGCAGCAATCAGCCCCAGCATTTT.

This clonotype was counted many times. V gene TRBV20-1 combines with J gene TRBJ2-2; 10 bases are a match to TRBD2. Germline V gives CDR1 DFQATT, CDR2 SNEGSKA (reference sequence). Germline trimming cut 5 bases from V and 2 bases from J; bases unmatched to any gene: 11. This CDR3 has 17 residues. The CDR3: CSAPRLAGAGNTGELFF. The CDR3 DNA reads as TGCAGTGCTCCCCGTCTAGCGGGAGCCGGAAACACCGGGGAGCTGTTTTTT.

This clonotype occurred many times. The chain links TRBV6-2 or TRBV6-3 to TRBJ2-7; 15 bases align to TRBD2. Germline loops: CDR1 MNHEY, CDR2 SVGEGT. The CDR3 sequence is 14 residues long. Trimming at V came to 6 bases and at J to 5 bases, leaving 2 bases not matched to a gene. The CDR3: CASRRTSGRDEQYF. Written as DNA, the CDR3 is TGTGCCAGCAGGAGGACTAGCGGGAGGGACGAGCAGTACTTC.

This clonotype was recorded many times. The chain employs TRBV24-1 and TRBJ1-1; TRBD1 might be the D (6 bases). The germline V and J ends were trimmed by 4 bases and 8 bases, with 10 bases remaining between them. This CDR3 is 12 amino acids long. Germline V gives CDR1 KGHDR, CDR2 SFDVKD. Here the CDR3 DNA reads TGTGCCACCAGTGACACGGGACACGAAGCTTTCTTT. Translation: CATSDTGHEAFF.

This clonotype came up once. The chain links TRBV7-2 to TRBJ2-7, with 7 bases aligning to TRBD2. CDR1 and CDR2 (germline): SGHTA, FQGNSA. This CDR3 comprises 11 residues. V shed 5 bases, J shed 13 bases, and the junction held 8 bases outside the gene matches. CDR3 sequence reads: CASSQGSGVYF. CDR3 in DNA: TGTGCCAGCAGCCAAGGGAGCGGGGTCTACTTC.

The chain is built from TRBV6-2 or TRBV6-3 and TRBJ2-6; D might be TRBD1 (7 bases). The V end was cut by 6 bases, the J end by 0 bases, with 12 bases between. This CDR3 is built from 16 residues. CDR1 MNHEY and CDR2 SVGEGT come from the germline V gene. CDR3 nucleotides: TGTGCCAGCAGGAGGAGGGACAGCTCTGGGGCCAACGTCCTGACTTTC. This codes for CASRRRDSSGANVLTF.

This clonotype was counted many times. The rearrangement joins TRBV5-1 to TRBJ2-2; 12 bases match TRBD2. Germline values: CDR1 SGHRS, CDR2 YFSETQ. V dropped 3 bases and J dropped 3; count of bases not matched to a gene: 12. This CDR3 comprises 19 residues. This CDR3 is CASSYLAGGPSTDTGELFF. The CDR3 DNA reads as TGCGCCAGCAGCTATCTAGCGGGAGGGCCCTCAACCGACACCGGGGAGCTGTTTTTT.